These 14 T cell receptor beta chains share one sample of origin, sequenced in a study of blood T cell repertoires in COVID-19. Method: immunoSEQ multiplex PCR; TCRdb's copy keeps in-frame clones and lacks some. Of 130,000 to 150,000 clones in the sample, 70% to 90% were seen once. Sequencing input: peripheral blood. These receptors all come from a woman aged 55-69 years with COVID-19, enrolled during active disease.

This clone was observed a single time. The rearrangement joins TRBV6-2 or TRBV6-3 to TRBJ2-1; TRBD2 aligns across 7 bases. Germline trimming cut 6 bases from V and 4 bases from J; bases unmatched to any gene: 6. CDR1 and CDR2 (germline): MNHEY, SVGEGT. The CDR3 has 14 amino acids. CDR3: CASSPWTSYNEQFF. CDR3 DNA sequence: TGTGCCAGCAGCCCCTGGACTAGTTACAATGAGCAGTTCTTC.

The chain links TRBV10-3 to TRBJ1-1; D remains unclear. Between the trimmed V and J ends, which lost 3 bases and 6 bases, there was a span of 17 bases. Germline CDR1 is ENHRY and CDR2 is SYGVKD. The CDR3 sequence is 15 residues long. CDR3 bases: TGTGCCATCAGTGAAGTACTTTCGAGCGACGCTGAAGCTTTCTTT. It codes for CAISEVLSSDAEAFF.

The J gene is TRBJ1-1, the V gene TRBV7-2; D is undetermined. V was clipped by 5 bases and J by 5 bases, with 15 bases between them. The CDR3 sequence is 14 residues long. Germline V gene sequence: CDR1 SGHTA, CDR2 FQGNSA. The CDR3 is CASSPFLRATEAFF. The CDR3, as DNA: TGTGCCAGCAGCCCCTTTCTGCGGGCGACTGAAGCTTTCTTT.

DNA for the CDR3: TGTGCCAGCAGAGACAGGGGCGCGAACACTGAAGCTTTCTTT. Protein product: CASRDRGANTEAFF. The chain uses TRBV2 and TRBJ1-1, with 8 nucleotides matching TRBD1. The CDR3 covers 14 residues. CDR1 is SNHLY, CDR2 FYNNEI, per germline. The ends lost 6 bases at V and 1 base at J; junction bases unmatched: 4.

The chain is built from TRBV7-9 and TRBJ1-1; possibly TRBD1 for D (5 bases). The germline V and J ends were trimmed by 6 bases and 2 bases, with 10 bases remaining between them. This CDR3 has 13 amino acids. Germline CDR1 SEHNR, CDR2 FQNEAQ (reference sequence). In DNA, the CDR3 is TGTGCCAGCAGAAAAGACAGAAACACTGAAGCTTTCTTT. Residues: CASRKDRNTEAFF.

This chain links TRBV11-2 with TRBJ2-1; D is perhaps TRBD2 (7 bases). V shed 6 bases and J shed 10 bases, with 13 bases lying between them. CDR1 SGHAT and CDR2 FQNNGV come from the germline V gene. This CDR3 contains 12 residues. CDR3 residues: CASSLWGGEQFF. The CDR3 DNA follows: TGTGCCAGCAGTCTGTGGGGGGGCGAGCAGTTCTTC.

This clone was seen just once. The V and J genes are TRBV6-5 and TRBJ2-3; maybe TRBD2 (5 bases). Germline V gene lookup returns CDR1 MNHEY and CDR2 SVGAGI. V lost 8 bases to trimming and J lost 2 bases, with 11 bases between them. The CDR3 totals 13 residues. For the CDR3, the DNA is TGTGCCAGCGTCGAGAGGGTCACAGATACGCAGTATTTT. Its translation: CASVERVTDTQYF.

This clone came up a few times. The rearrangement links TRBV19 to TRBJ2-2, with 12 bases lining up with TRBD2. Germline CDR1 reads LNHDA; CDR2 reads SQIVND (reference sequence). CDR3 length equals 17 residues. Trimming cost V 7 bases and J 0 bases; bases outside gene matches: 6. The CDR3, as DNA: TGTGCCAGTATCAAGACTAGCGGGGGCTCGAACACCGGGGAGCTGTTTTTT. Its translation is CASIKTSGGSNTGELFF.

This chain links TRBV7-9 with TRBJ1-6; no reliable D call. The CDR3 contains 13 residues. Germline V CDR1 and CDR2: SEHNR, FQNEAQ (reference sequence). Trimming took off 5 bases at V and 10 bases at J, with 12 bases between the two ends. Here the CDR3 DNA reads TGTGCCAGCAGCCCCGGAGGGTTGTCACCCCTCCACTTT. This translates into CASSPGGLSPLHF.

The chain employs TRBV2 and TRBJ1-6, with TRBD1 matching over 9 bases. CDR1 and CDR2 (germline): SNHLY, FYNNEI. The CDR3 totals 15 residues. The V and J ends lost 8 bases and 5 bases, in that order; junction bases with no gene match: 7. The CDR3 protein is CASPGRTGDNSPLHF. CDR3 nucleotide sequence: TGTGCCAGCCCCGGGAGGACAGGGGATAATTCACCCCTCCACTTT.

The chain combines TRBV28 with TRBJ1-2; D unresolved. The CDR3 extends over 15 amino acids. V was clipped by 6 bases and J by 4 bases, with 18 bases between them. Germline V gene data show CDR1 as MDHEN and CDR2 as SYDVKM. Written as DNA, the CDR3 is TGTGCCAGCAGGGGTGACTTGGGAGGATCCTATGGCTACACCTTC. It translates to CASRGDLGGSYGYTF.

The J gene is TRBJ2-2, the V gene TRBV6-6, with D maybe TRBD2 (5 bases). Trimming cost V 10 bases and J 6 bases, with 21 bases left between them. The CDR3 loop spans 15 amino acids. CDR1 MNHNY and CDR2 SVGAGI come from the germline V gene (reference sequence). CDR3 amino acids: CATSFGLANAGELFF. DNA of the CDR3: TGTGCCACCTCGTTTGGGCTAGCAAACGCCGGGGAGCTGTTTTTT.

The chain has TRBV3-1 (or the pseudogene TRBV3-2) and TRBJ1-3; D is uncertain. Deletions cut 1 base from V and 4 bases from J, with 5 bases between. The CDR3 contains 13 residues. The germline gives CDR1 LGHDT, CDR2 YNNKEL (reference sequence). This chain's CDR3 is CASSQGLGNTIYF. The CDR3 DNA is TGTGCCAGCAGCCAAGGTCTCGGAAACACCATATATTTT.

The chain has TRBV7-9 and TRBJ1-6; perhaps TRBD1 as D (6 bases). From germline, CDR1 is SEHNR and CDR2 FQNEAQ (reference sequence). The CDR3 sequence is 15 residues long. Trimming removed 6 bases at V and 8 bases at J, with 17 bases between. The CDR3 DNA reads as TGTGCCAGCAGTGGACAGAGCCCAGGGGATTCACCCCTCCACTTT. It codes for CASSGQSPGDSPLHF.